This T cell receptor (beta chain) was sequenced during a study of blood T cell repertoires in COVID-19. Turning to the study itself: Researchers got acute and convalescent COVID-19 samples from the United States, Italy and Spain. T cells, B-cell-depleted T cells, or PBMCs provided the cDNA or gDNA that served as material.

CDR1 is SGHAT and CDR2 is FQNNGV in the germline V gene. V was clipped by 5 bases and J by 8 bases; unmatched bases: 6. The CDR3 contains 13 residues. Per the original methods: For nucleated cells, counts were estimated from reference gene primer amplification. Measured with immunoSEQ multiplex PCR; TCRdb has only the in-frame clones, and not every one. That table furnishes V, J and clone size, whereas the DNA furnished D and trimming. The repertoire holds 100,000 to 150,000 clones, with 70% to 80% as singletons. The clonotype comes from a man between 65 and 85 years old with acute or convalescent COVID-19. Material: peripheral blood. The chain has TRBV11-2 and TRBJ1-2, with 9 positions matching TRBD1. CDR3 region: CASSVGQGRGYTF. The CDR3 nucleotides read TGTGCCAGCAGCGTGGGACAGGGTCGCGGCTACACCTTC. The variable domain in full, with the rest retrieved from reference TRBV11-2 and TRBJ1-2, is EAGVAQSPRYKIIEKRQSVAFWCNPISGHATLYWYQQILGQGPKLLIQFQNNGVVDDSQLPKDRFSAERLKGVDSTLKIQPAKLEDSAVYLCASSVGQGRGYTFGSGTRLTVV.